This T cell receptor (beta chain) came from a study of blood T cell repertoires in COVID-19. Study summary: From T cells, B-cell-depleted T cells, or PBMCs came the material, which was cDNA or gDNA.

The V and J ends lost 1 base and 4 bases respectively, with 4 bases between them. This CDR3 region has 12 residues. The germline gives CDR1 MDHEN, CDR2 SYDVKM. Original processing methods: Reference gene primer amplification gave nucleated cell count estimates. Repertoires were generated with immunoSEQ multiplex PCR, while TCRdb's copy carries only in-frame clones and drops some. V and J calls and clone size are given by that table; D and trimming were obtained from the DNA. The data show 150,000 to 200,000 clones, with about 86% seen just once and roughly 8.7% held by the top ten. The J gene is TRBJ1-2, the V gene TRBV28, with unresolved D. Specimen: peripheral blood. The receptor comes from a man aged 50 to 60 with active or convalescent COVID-19. The chain's CDR3 is CASSLSSYGYTF. Written as DNA, the CDR3 is TGTGCCAGCAGTTTATCTAGCTATGGCTACACCTTC.